This TCR beta chain was sequenced during a study of blood T cell repertoires in COVID-19. Study information: T cells, B-cell-depleted T cells, or PBMCs supplied cDNA or gDNA.

As handled by the study authors: Amplifying reference gene primers gave estimates of nucleated cell counts. The method was immunoSEQ multiplex PCR; TCRdb's version includes in-frame clones alone and lacks a portion of them. V, J and clone size reflect that table, while D and trimming were determined from the DNA. The top ten clones hold 7.5% to 10% of a sample with 190,000 or so clones, approximately 75% of them seen once. Recovery meant two consecutive negative NP/OP PCR tests, professional clearance, or resolved symptoms. This CDR3 is built from 11 residues. V lost 7 bases and J lost 5, with 8 bases in between.

The chain employs TRBV12-3 or TRBV12-4 and TRBJ1-2; tentative D call: TRBD1 (6 bases). The sequencing input was PBMCs or T cells enriched from blood (not recorded which). The receptor comes from a man aged 40-50 years who had recovered from COVID-19. DNA for the CDR3: TGTGCCAGCACCAGGGGTTATGGCTACACCTTC. The encoded protein is CASTRGYGYTF.